A selection of T cell receptor beta chains follows, all from one sample in a study of T cell responses to AZD1222 COVID-19 vaccine. Sequenced by immunoSEQ multiplex PCR; TCRdb stores in-frame clones only, minus some. The table lists around 150,000 clones, with roughly 2% in the top ten. Material: peripheral blood. All receptors come from an adult in good health. CDR3s include the opening cysteine and the closing phenylalanine or tryptophan. The D gene is left open where the match is weak.

D,V,J,CDR3,DNA
-,TRBV19,TRBJ2-5,CASSQTVRETQYF,TGTGCCAGTAGTCAGACCGTCCGGGAGACCCAGTACTTC
-,TRBV19,TRBJ2-1,CASSSRQSSYNEQFF,TGTGCCAGTAGTTCCCGACAGAGCTCCTACAATGAGCAGTTCTTC
TRBD1,TRBV11-2,TRBJ1-4,CASSARTGGGEKLFF,TGTGCCAGCAGCGCCCGGACAGGGGGAGGAGAAAAACTGTTTTTT
-,TRBV6-5,TRBJ1-4,CASEPGNINEKLFF,TGTGCCAGTGAACCGGGAAATATTAATGAAAAACTGTTTTTT
-,TRBV28,TRBJ1-2,CASSLGGSNYGYTF,TGTGCCAGCAGTTTAGGGGGATCTAACTATGGCTACACCTTC
TRBD1,TRBV3-1/TRBV3-2,TRBJ1-2,CASSPLHGTDYGYTF,TGTGCCAGCAGCCCCCTTCACGGGACAGACTATGGCTACACCTTC
TRBD1,TRBV4-1,TRBJ1-2,CASSQAGTGDGYTF,TGCGCCAGCAGCCAAGCCGGGACAGGGGATGGCTACACCTTC
TRBD1,TRBV5-4,TRBJ1-2,CASSAWTGGQGYTF,TGTGCCAGCAGCGCCTGGACAGGGGGACAGGGCTACACCTTC
-,TRBV18,TRBJ2-5,CASSIDRPGKETQYF,TGTGCCAGCTCAATCGACCGCCCGGGGAAAGAGACCCAGTACTTC
-,TRBV19,TRBJ2-7,CASSIDRETRTYEQYF,TGTGCCAGTAGTATAGATAGGGAGACACGCACCTACGAGCAGTACTTC
-,TRBV4-2,TRBJ2-2,CASSQGPTGELFF,TGTGCCAGCAGCCAAGGTCCGACCGGGGAGCTGTTTTTT
-,TRBV30,TRBJ1-2,CASWNSTNYGYTF,TGTGCCTCATGGAACAGCACTAACTATGGCTACACCTTC
-,TRBV18,TRBJ1-5,CASSPGDGNQPQHF,TGTGCCAGCTCTCCAGGGGACGGCAATCAGCCCCAGCATTTT
-,TRBV18,TRBJ1-2,CASSPGRGNYGYTF,TGTGCCAGCTCACCAGGAAGGGGGAACTATGGCTACACCTTC
TRBD1,TRBV4-3,TRBJ1-4,CASSPRDRGYKLFF,TGCGCCAGCAGCCCCCGGGACAGGGGGTATAAACTGTTTTTT
-,TRBV18,TRBJ2-2,CASSPAIKNTGELFF,TGTGCCAGCTCACCTGCCATAAAGAACACCGGGGAGCTGTTTTTT
-,TRBV7-9,TRBJ1-6,CASSLEGDGYSPLHF,TGTGCCAGCAGCTTAGAGGGGGACGGATATTCACCCCTCCACTTT
TRBD2,TRBV11-3,TRBJ2-1,CASSGTSPDNEQFF,TGTGCCAGCAGCGGGACTAGTCCCGACAATGAGCAGTTCTTC
-,TRBV7-3,TRBJ2-7,CASSPVGVTPGLEQYF,TGTGCCAGCAGCCCCGTCGGAGTTACACCGGGGTTGGAGCAGTACTTC
-,TRBV7-8,TRBJ2-5,CASSLAFRGGETQYF,TGTGCCAGCAGCTTAGCGTTCAGGGGCGGGGAGACCCAGTACTTC
-,TRBV25-1,TRBJ1-1,CASSERTDLRGTEAFF,TGTGCCAGCAGTGAGCGGACAGACCTAAGGGGCACTGAAGCTTTCTTT